These 32 T cell receptor beta chains came from one sample sequenced in a study of cytomegalovirus exposure and HLA in healthy donors (dated by TCRdb to 2015 to 2018). Preparation of the library involved the immunoSEQ multiplex PCR assay. The multiplex PCR relied on a mix of 60 forward primers for TCR Vbeta segments and 13 reverse primers for TCR Jbeta segments. TCRdb took this table from immuneACCESS and kept in-frame rearrangements with V and J called. Such tables lack part of the clones; where checked against another copy, unresolved V genes explain under half of the gap, and the rest is unexplained. Here the sample has 160,000 or so clones; 70% occur a single time. In total, the top ten clones hold about 4.3% of the sample. Sequencing was done on a sample of PBMCs. All receptors come from a man aged 18 to 29 in good health and CMV-seropositive.

The J gene is TRBJ1-2, the V gene TRBV28; 10 bases agree with TRBD1. V dropped 5 bases and J dropped 1; count of bases not matched to a gene: 7. CDR1 and CDR2 from the germline V gene are MDHEN and SYDVKM. The CDR3 spans 16 residues. The CDR3 sequence is CASSRTGGLINYGYTF. For the CDR3, the DNA is TGTGCCAGCAGTCGGACAGGGGGATTAATTAACTATGGCTACACCTTC.

The genes are TRBV30 and TRBJ2-3; the match to TRBD1 covers 8 bases. The CDR3 has 13 amino acids. CDR1 and CDR2 from the germline V gene are GTSNPN and SVGIG (reference sequence). V lost 5 bases to trimming and J lost 5 bases; unmatched junction nucleotides: 6. This CDR3 is CAWDRGREDTQYF. CDR3 DNA: TGTGCCTGGGACAGGGGACGGGAAGATACGCAGTATTTT.

This clone occurred once. CDR3 nucleotides: TGTGCCAGCACCCCGCCGCGCGGGAGCGAAACCTACGAGCAGTACGTC. As protein: CASTPPRGSETYEQYV. V usage is TRBV21-1 and J usage is TRBJ2-7; TRBD2 is the table's D call, not checked against the DNA. TRBV21-1 is assigned pseudogene status. This CDR3 is 16 amino acids long.

This sequence joins TRBV7-8 and TRBJ2-5; TRBD1 is a possible D gene (5 bases). CDR1 and CDR2 from the germline V gene are SGHVS and FQNEAQ. CDR3 length: 14 residues. Trimming stripped 4 bases from V and 6 bases from J, with 15 bases between. The CDR3 nucleotides read TGTGCCAGCAGCTCAACTGACAGCTCGAAGACCCAGTACTTC. It yields the protein CASSSTDSSKTQYF.

The chain couples TRBV5-8 to TRBJ2-5; 8 nucleotides match TRBD2. The CDR3 length is 14 residues. In germline, CDR1 is SGHTS, CDR2 YDEGEE. After removal of 4 bases from V and 5 bases from J, the junction contained 7 bases not matched to a gene. This CDR3 reads CASSRGLGRETQYF. The CDR3 bases are TGTGCCAGCAGCCGGGGACTAGGGAGGGAGACCCAGTACTTC.

This chain links TRBV6-5 with TRBJ1-2; 12 bases align to TRBD1. Trimming at V came to 2 bases and at J to 8 bases, leaving 3 bases not matched to a gene. Germline loops: CDR1 MNHEY, CDR2 SVGAGI. CDR3 length: 14 amino acids. CDR3 DNA sequence: TGTGCCAGCAGTTACGGGACAGGGGGCGCAGGCTACACCTTC. It codes for CASSYGTGGAGYTF.

This chain links TRBV5-1 with TRBJ2-1; the match to TRBD1 covers 11 bases. The V gene's germline CDR1 is SGHRS and CDR2 YFSETQ. The CDR3 loop spans 17 amino acids. With 5 bases clipped from V and 8 bases from J, the junction kept 15 bases outside the gene matches. CDR3 sequence (DNA): TGCGCCAGCAGTTCCCGGACAGGGGGCGTCATGATCGATGAGCAGTTCTTC. Its protein product is CASSSRTGGVMIDEQFF.

V and J are TRBV27 and TRBJ1-1; 11 bases are shared with TRBD1. With V trimmed by 10 bases and J by 5 bases, 3 bases remained unmatched. The germline V gene encodes CDR1 MNHEY and CDR2 SMNVEV (reference sequence). The CDR3 has 12 residues. The CDR3 DNA sequence: TGTGCCACGGGACAGGGGGAGACTGAAGCTTTCTTT. Residues: CATGQGETEAFF.

The chain couples TRBV15 to TRBJ2-1; TRBD2 matches 11 bases. Germline CDR1 and CDR2: LNHNV and YYDKDF (reference sequence). The CDR3 contains 15 residues. V gave up 5 bases and J gave up 3 bases; unmatched junction bases: 3. The CDR3 DNA follows: TGTGCCACCAGCGGCGGGACTAGCGGCTACAATGAGCAGTTCTTC. Its protein is CATSGGTSGYNEQFF.

This chain connects TRBV19 to TRBJ1-5; TRBD1 matches 8 bases. The V gene's germline CDR1 is LNHDA and CDR2 SQIVND (reference sequence). The CDR3 spans 14 residues. J lost 6 bases, V lost 6 bases, and 7 bases had no gene match. The CDR3 DNA is TGTGCCAGTAGCACCCAGGGGGCCAGTCAGCCCCAGCATTTT. Translation: CASSTQGASQPQHF.

The V and J genes are TRBV29-1 and TRBJ2-3; 10 positions match TRBD1. The V and J ends lost 7 bases and 4 bases, in that order; junction bases with no gene match: 11. The CDR3 length is 15 residues. Germline values: CDR1 SQVTM, CDR2 ANQGSEA. The CDR3 DNA reads TGCAGCGCGAGAGGGGGACAGGGGTATTCAGATACGCAGTATTTT. Amino acid sequence: CSARGGQGYSDTQYF.

Here the CDR3 reads CASSPPFSGTTYNEQFF. CDR3 bases: TGTGCCAGCTCACCACCTTTTAGCGGGACGACCTACAATGAGCAGTTCTTC. This chain connects TRBV18 to TRBJ2-1; 8 nucleotides align to TRBD2. The CDR3 totals 17 residues. From germline, CDR1 is KGHSH and CDR2 LQKENI. The ends lost 0 bases at V and 2 bases at J; junction bases unmatched: 6.

The rearrangement links TRBV6-1 to TRBJ1-5, with D unresolved. There are 15 residues in the CDR3. V dropped 0 bases and J dropped 4 bases, with 10 bases sitting between them. The germline V gene has CDR1 MNHNS and CDR2 SASEGT. CDR3: CASSEAHGGNQPQHF. The CDR3 nucleotides are TGTGCCAGCAGTGAAGCACACGGCGGGAATCAGCCCCAGCATTTT.

This clone has only a few counts. The same CDR3 can be traced to other DNA sequences in this sample. The chain carries TRBV29-1 and TRBJ1-1; a weak D match, TRBD1 (6 bases). Germline lookup yields CDR1 SQVTM and CDR2 ANQGSEA. V was shortened by 6 bases and J by 1 base, with 9 bases between the two germline ends. There are 12 residues in the CDR3. The CDR3, as DNA: TGCAGCGTCGCGACAGGGAACACTGAAGCTTTCTTT. Protein: CSVATGNTEAFF.

This clone occurred once. The chain is built from TRBV7-3 and TRBJ2-1; 7 bases are a match to TRBD2. The germline CDR1 and CDR2 sequences are SGHTA and FQGTGA. V dropped 5 bases and J dropped 7; count of bases not matched to a gene: 11. The CDR3 length is 15 residues. CDR3 coding DNA: TGTGCCAGCAGCCCACGTCCCGGGGGAGGGAATGAGCAGTTCTTC. Its protein product is CASSPRPGGGNEQFF.

The V gene is TRBV4-1, the J gene TRBJ1-2, with D unclear. Germline V gene lookup returns CDR1 MGHRA and CDR2 YSYEKL. Trimming shortened V by 1 base and J by 3 bases, and 12 bases separated the two germline ends. This CDR3 comprises 15 residues. The DNA of the CDR3 is TGCGCCAGCAGCCAAGTGGCCCAGAGCGACTATGGCTACACCTTC. Protein sequence: CASSQVAQSDYGYTF.

This clone has a handful of counts. This chain connects TRBV4-1 to TRBJ1-1; D unclear. The CDR3 consists of 11 residues. Trimming cost V 3 bases and J 3 bases, with 2 bases left between them. CDR1 is MGHRA and CDR2 is YSYEKL in the germline V gene. CDR3 coding DNA: TGCGCCAGCAGCCACTACACTGAAGCTTTCTTT. This translates into CASSHYTEAFF.

The CDR3 DNA reads as TGTGCCAGCAGCCTCGACTCTGCTAGCGGGGGAACAGATACGCAGTATTTT. Translation: CASSLDSASGGTDTQYF. The rearrangement joins TRBV7-2 to TRBJ2-3; 10 bases are a match to TRBD2. CDR3 length: 17 amino acids. Trimming at V came to 5 bases and at J to 3 bases, leaving 11 bases not matched to a gene. CDR1 and CDR2 from the germline V gene are SGHTA and FQGNSA.

The chain links TRBV5-1 to TRBJ2-3, with TRBD2 matching over 8 bases. CDR3 length equals 15 residues. The ends lost 2 bases at V and 5 bases at J; junction bases unmatched: 7. The germline CDR1 and CDR2 sequences are SGHRS and YFSETQ. The CDR3 is CASSFDGRAGDTQYF. DNA of the CDR3: TGCGCCAGCAGCTTCGACGGGAGGGCAGGAGATACGCAGTATTTT. The entire variable domain, with the rest obtained from reference TRBV5-1 and TRBJ2-3, is as follows: KAGVTQTPRYLIKTRGQQVTLSCSPISGHRSVSWYQQTPGQGLQFLFEYFSETQRNKGNFPGRFSGRQFSNSRSEMNVSTLELGDSALYLCASSFDGRAGDTQYFGPGTRLTVL.

This rearrangement joins TRBV13 to TRBJ2-3; 7 positions agree with TRBD2. V shed 2 bases and J 1 base; nucleotides not matched to a gene: 3. Per germline, CDR1 PRHDT and CDR2 FYEKMQ (reference sequence). The CDR3 covers 15 residues. Written as DNA, the CDR3 is TGTGCCAGCAGCTTAAGGGCGGGGGGCACAGATACGCAGTATTTT. Protein product: CASSLRAGGTDTQYF.

V and J are TRBV15 and TRBJ1-2; 8 bases line up with TRBD1. Germline assignment: CDR1 LNHNV and CDR2 YYDKDF (reference sequence). V lost 2 bases and J lost 14; bases outside the gene matches: 4. The CDR3 covers 11 residues. Written as DNA, the CDR3 is TGTGCCACCAGCAGACAGGGGGCAGAAACCTTC. It encodes CATSRQGAETF.

The chain uses TRBV18 and TRBJ1-1; D gene ambiguous. The germline CDR1 and CDR2 sequences are KGHSH and LQKENI. The ends were cut back, 0 bases at V and 1 base at J, with 9 bases in the middle. The CDR3 spans 15 residues. CDR3 region: CASSPPTGANTEAFF. Here the CDR3 DNA reads TGTGCCAGCTCACCACCGACGGGTGCGAACACTGAAGCTTTCTTT.

The rearrangement links TRBV7-8 to TRBJ2-2; 11 bases map to TRBD2. V lost 5 bases to trimming and J lost 0 bases; unmatched junction nucleotides: 11. Germline V CDR1 and CDR2: SGHVS, FQNEAQ. This CDR3 is built from 19 residues. CDR3 loop: CASSPHVVLAGANTGELFF. CDR3 bases: TGTGCCAGCAGCCCCCACGTCGTACTAGCGGGGGCGAACACCGGGGAGCTGTTTTTT.

The genes are TRBV28 and TRBJ1-1, with a tentative D call TRBD1 (5 bases). The CDR3 runs to 14 residues. The V gene lost 0 bases and the J gene lost 7 bases, with 12 bases spanning the gap. CDR1 is MDHEN, CDR2 SYDVKM, per germline. For the CDR3, the DNA is TGTGCCAGCAGTTTATGGGGGGAGGGAAATGAAGCTTTCTTT. The encoded protein is CASSLWGEGNEAFF.

The chain combines TRBV15 with TRBJ1-5; D is perhaps TRBD1 (5 bases). The V and J ends lost 4 bases and 4 bases respectively, with 17 bases between them. Germline CDR1 reads LNHNV; CDR2 reads YYDKDF (reference sequence). The CDR3 contains 16 residues. The CDR3 loop is CATSTGSGRANQPQHF. CDR3 nucleotide sequence: TGTGCCACCAGCACCGGTTCTGGCAGGGCAAATCAGCCCCAGCATTTT.

This clone came up a few times. The gene calls are TRBV5-1 and TRBJ2-2; 7 bases are a match to TRBD1. The CDR3 extends over 15 amino acids. The ends lost 0 bases at V and 5 bases at J; junction bases unmatched: 4. Germline V gene lookup returns CDR1 SGHRS and CDR2 YFSETQ. The CDR3 spells CASSLVRGSTGELFF. In DNA form, the CDR3 reads TGCGCCAGCAGCTTGGTCAGGGGGAGTACCGGGGAGCTGTTTTTT.

V usage is TRBV6-5 and J usage is TRBJ2-5, with 9 positions matching TRBD1. V lost 0 bases, J lost 2 bases, and 4 bases stayed unmatched. This CDR3 region has 16 residues. Germline values: CDR1 MNHEY, CDR2 SVGAGI. The CDR3 sequence is CASSYSGGTGQETQYF. CDR3 in DNA: TGTGCCAGCAGTTACTCGGGCGGGACAGGGCAAGAGACCCAGTACTTC.

This chain links TRBV27 with TRBJ2-1; 10 bases align to TRBD2. Germline loops: CDR1 MNHEY, CDR2 SMNVEV (reference sequence). The V segment lost 6 bases and the J segment 4 bases; nucleotides outside the gene matches: 3. The CDR3 covers 14 residues. CDR3 nucleotide sequence: TGTGCCAGCAGACTAGCGGGGAGTTACAATGAGCAGTTCTTC. Protein product: CASRLAGSYNEQFF.

V and J are TRBV7-9 and TRBJ1-3; D perhaps matches TRBD1 (6 bases). Per the germline V gene, CDR1 is SEHNR and CDR2 is FQNEAQ (reference sequence). V gave up 5 bases and J gave up 2 bases, with 13 bases separating them. The CDR3 covers 15 residues. DNA for the CDR3: TGTGCCAGCAGCCACAGGGTCGAAGCTGGAAACACCATATATTTT. Translated, it gives CASSHRVEAGNTIYF.

The genes are TRBV7-2 and TRBJ1-2; D is uncertain. Germline assignment: CDR1 SGHTA and CDR2 FQGNSA. Between the trimmed V and J ends, which lost 5 bases and 8 bases, there was a span of 21 bases. There are 15 residues in the CDR3. CDR3: CASSQSPDPLWGYTF. Written as DNA, the CDR3 is TGTGCCAGCAGCCAAAGCCCCGATCCTCTATGGGGCTACACCTTC.

This clone came up once. The CDR3 is CASRRGLAGTDTQYF. CDR3 sequence (DNA): TGTGCCAGCAGGAGGGGACTAGCGGGCACAGATACGCAGTATTTT. V gene TRBV6-4 combines with J gene TRBJ2-3; 11 bases are a match to TRBD2. J lost 1 base, V lost 6 bases, and 3 bases had no gene match. In germline, CDR1 is MRHNA, CDR2 SNTAGT. CDR3 length equals 15 residues.

The sample holds one count of this clone. The chain uses TRBV5-4 and TRBJ2-1; the match to TRBD2 covers 10 bases. This CDR3 is 16 amino acids long. Per the germline V gene, CDR1 is SGHNT and CDR2 is YYREEE (reference sequence). V dropped 4 bases and J dropped 5; count of bases not matched to a gene: 9. This CDR3 reads CASSGVWTSGDNEQFF. The DNA of the CDR3 is TGTGCCAGCAGCGGGGTGTGGACTAGCGGTGACAATGAGCAGTTCTTC.